This paragraph reports one TCR beta chain. Method: immunoSEQ multiplex PCR; TCRdb's copy keeps in-frame clones and lacks some. Altogether approximately 98,000 clones are present, around 92% being singletons, with the ten largest covering approximately 2%. This record comes from a study of T cell changes during pregnancy in multiple sclerosis. V gave up 1 base and J gave up 2 bases; unmatched junction bases: 4. The germline gives CDR1 SQVTM, CDR2 ANQGSEA. The CDR3 is made up of 15 amino acids. This receptor was obtained from a female donor in good health, enrolled as a control in a pregnancy study. This specimen was peripheral blood, taken after pregnancy. This chain links TRBV29-1 with TRBJ2-2, with 7 bases matching TRBD2. CDR3 nucleotides: TGCAGCGTTGAAGGTCTAGCGGAAAACACCGGGGAGCTGTTTTTT. This translates into CSVEGLAENTGELFF.